This T cell receptor (beta chain) emerged from a study of T cells in Graves' hyperthyroidism and ophthalmopathy. This clonotype was counted between two and nine times. TCR beta CDR3 regions were amplified from RNA transcripts. Researchers ran a first-round RT-PCR on the TCR CDR3 using the HTBI primer set. TCRdb analysed the multiplex PCR reads with MiXCR anew, one entry per CDR3 protein. The sample includes fewer than 450,000 distinct CDR3 sequences, 17% of them seen just once. Trimming stripped 5 bases from V and 3 bases from J, with 8 bases between. The CDR3 has 12 residues. This clonotype was sampled from a woman in her 30s with Graves' hyperthyroidism that later progressed to Graves' ophthalmopathy. Sequenced sample: blood. This chain connects TRBV12-3 or TRBV12-4 to TRBJ2-7; D is unclear. The CDR3 region has the DNA TGTGCCAGCAGTGACGACGGCTACGAGCAGTACTTC. It translates to CASSDDGYEQYF.